The next 20 T cell receptor beta chains were all read from a single sample in a study of blood T cell repertoires in COVID-19. Method: immunoSEQ multiplex PCR; TCRdb's copy keeps in-frame clones and lacks some. This table has fewer than 400,000 clones, around 83% appearing once. Specimen: peripheral blood. These receptors were obtained from a man aged 25-45 years with active or convalescent COVID-19.

The rearrangement links TRBV11-3 to TRBJ2-2, with D perhaps TRBD1 (6 bases). The CDR3 has 17 residues. CDR1 is SGHNT, CDR2 YENEEA, per germline. The V end was cut by 1 base, the J end by 3 bases, with 15 bases between. CDR3 DNA sequence: TGTGCCAGCAGCTTAGCCCGTACAGGGATCCACACCGGGGAGCTGTTTTTT. This sequence encodes CASSLARTGIHTGELFF.

CDR3 in DNA: TGTGCCAGCAGCCACACCCGGACAGGGTTTCAGCCCCAGCATTTT. Residues: CASSHTRTGFQPQHF. The genes are TRBV6-1 and TRBJ1-5; 8 bases are a match to TRBD1. The germline V gene has CDR1 MNHNS and CDR2 SASEGT. This CDR3 is 15 amino acids long. The V gene end was trimmed by 6 bases and the J gene end by 6 bases; junction bases not matched to a gene: 10.

The table lists this clone with a few counts. The chain carries TRBV9 and TRBJ1-5; TRBD1 matches at 8 bases. CDR1 is SGDLS and CDR2 is YYNGEE in the germline V gene. The CDR3 contains 14 residues. The trim removed 4 bases at V and 4 bases at J, leaving 4 bases unmatched. CDR3 sequence: CASSSGQENQPQHF. In nucleotides, the CDR3 is TGTGCCAGCAGCTCGGGACAGGAGAATCAGCCCCAGCATTTT.

The CDR3 DNA reads as TGTGCCATCAGTGAACCCCCGGGACTAGCGGGAGGCGGGGTGGAGACCCAGTACTTC. Protein: CAISEPPGLAGGGVETQYF. The V call is TRBV10-3, the J call TRBJ2-5; 15 bases are shared with TRBD2. CDR1 ENHRY and CDR2 SYGVKD come from the germline V gene. V dropped 3 bases and J dropped 5; count of bases not matched to a gene: 13. The CDR3 runs 19 residues.

The chain combines TRBV4-3 with TRBJ1-2; 7 bases are a match to TRBD1. The V and J ends lost 4 bases and 8 bases, in that order; junction bases with no gene match: 13. CDR3 size: 15 residues. The V gene's germline CDR1 is LGHNA and CDR2 YSLEER. The CDR3 DNA reads as TGCGCCAGCAGCCGAGATCAGGGGGGATCATTCGGCTACACCTTC. As protein: CASSRDQGGSFGYTF.

The sample holds one count of this clone. This chain links TRBV5-5 with TRBJ2-7; 8 bases are a match to TRBD1. The length of the CDR3 is 12 residues. The germline V gene has CDR1 SGHKS and CDR2 YYEKEE (reference sequence). J gave up 11 bases and V 1 base, and 5 bases lay outside the gene matches. CDR3 coding DNA: TGTGCCAGCAGCTTGATGGAACAGGGGGAGTACTTC. The encoded protein is CASSLMEQGEYF.

V usage is TRBV6-2 or TRBV6-3 and J usage is TRBJ1-5; a weak D match, TRBD1 (6 bases). Germline V CDR1 and CDR2: MNHEY, SVGEGT. The CDR3 is 15 residues long. V lost 5 bases and J lost 6, with 17 bases in between. The CDR3, as DNA: TGTGCCAGCAGTAAAACTCCGCAGGGGAGTCAGCCCCAGCATTTT. It encodes CASSKTPQGSQPQHF.

The chain employs TRBV5-4 and TRBJ2-3; 8 bases are a match to TRBD2. This CDR3 region has 15 residues. The trim removed 4 bases at V and 2 bases at J, leaving 6 bases unmatched. Germline-derived CDR1 and CDR2 are SGHNT and YYREEE (reference sequence). CDR3 amino acids: CASSRSGVHTDTQYF. As DNA, the CDR3 is TGTGCCAGCAGCCGTAGCGGGGTGCACACAGATACGCAGTATTTT.

This clone appeared once. The chain combines TRBV4-3 with TRBJ1-5; weak D call: TRBD1 (6 bases). V dropped 2 bases and J dropped 7 bases, with 12 bases sitting between them. This CDR3 contains 14 residues. The germline V gene has CDR1 LGHNA and CDR2 YSLEER. The CDR3 protein is CASSQRTERQPQHF. The CDR3 bases are TGCGCCAGCAGCCAACGGACAGAGCGGCAGCCCCAGCATTTT.

This chain links TRBV13 with TRBJ2-1, with 7 bases that match TRBD2. Per germline, CDR1 PRHDT and CDR2 FYEKMQ (reference sequence). The CDR3 sequence is 15 residues long. V shed 5 bases, J shed 5 bases, and the junction held 9 bases outside the gene matches. The CDR3 sequence is CASSVGLAGNNEQFF. CDR3 DNA: TGTGCCAGCAGCGTCGGATTAGCGGGTAACAATGAGCAGTTCTTC.

The V and J genes are TRBV10-3 and TRBJ2-3, with 9 bases lining up with TRBD2. V shed 7 bases and J 4 bases; nucleotides not matched to a gene: 15. CDR3 length: 17 amino acids. The germline gives CDR1 ENHRY, CDR2 SYGVKD. Here the CDR3 DNA reads TGTGCCATCAACCAGGGAGCGGGGGGCGGTGGGGCAGATACGCAGTATTTT. Translation gives CAINQGAGGGGADTQYF.

This clone was observed once. The chain links TRBV30 to TRBJ2-4, with 9 bases lining up with TRBD2. The germline V gene encodes CDR1 GTSNPN and CDR2 SVGIG (reference sequence). The trim removed 4 bases at V and 0 bases at J, leaving 4 bases unmatched. The CDR3 spans 15 residues. DNA of the CDR3: TGTGCCTGGACCCTAGCGGGGCTAGCCAAAAACATTCAGTACTTC. Amino acids: CAWTLAGLAKNIQYF.

This chain joins TRBV27 and TRBJ2-3; D is unclear. V lost 0 bases and J 2 bases, leaving 3 bases between the germline ends. This CDR3 has 13 residues. In germline, CDR1 is MNHEY, CDR2 SMNVEV (reference sequence). For the CDR3, the DNA is TGTGCCAGCAGTTTATCTTACACAGATACGCAGTATTTT. Translated, it gives CASSLSYTDTQYF.

The rearrangement uses TRBV10-3 and TRBJ2-2; 7 nucleotides line up with TRBD2. Trimming at V came to 3 bases and at J to 1 base, leaving 8 bases not matched to a gene. Per the germline V gene, CDR1 is ENHRY and CDR2 is SYGVKD. This CDR3 spans 17 amino acids. The CDR3: CAISDPPSGVNTGELFF. The DNA for the CDR3 is TGTGCCATCAGTGACCCCCCTAGCGGTGTGAACACCGGGGAGCTGTTTTTT.

In the case of this clone: Other DNA sequences in this specimen translate into the identical CDR3. The chain is built from TRBV18 and TRBJ2-7; 14 bases line up with TRBD2. The V gene's germline CDR1 is KGHSH and CDR2 LQKENI. V lost 3 bases to trimming and J lost 4 bases; unmatched junction nucleotides: 2. CDR3 size: 15 residues. The CDR3 region has the DNA TGTGCCAGCTCACCGGGACTAGCGGGAGCTTACGAGCAGTACTTC. This encodes CASSPGLAGAYEQYF. The entire variable domain, with the rest obtained from reference TRBV18 and TRBJ2-7, is as follows: NAGVMQNPRHLVRRRGQEARLRCSPMKGHSHVYWYRQLPEEGLKFMVYLQKENIIDESGMPKERFSAEFPKEGPSILRIQQVVRGDSAAYFCASSPGLAGAYEQYFGPGTRLTVT.

The table lists this clone with a few counts. The sample holds other DNA sequences that translate to the same CDR3. V gene TRBV7-8 combines with J gene TRBJ2-7, with TRBD1 matching 7 bases. Unmatched junction bases numbered 5, after V lost 5 bases and J lost 1 base. Germline V gene sequence: CDR1 SGHVS, CDR2 FQNEAQ. This CDR3 comprises 14 residues. The CDR3 sequence: CASSLGQLSYEQYF. CDR3 sequence (DNA): TGTGCCAGCAGCCTGGGACAGCTATCCTACGAGCAGTACTTC.

The gene calls are TRBV19 and TRBJ2-3; maybe TRBD2 (6 bases). Trimming left V 3 bases short and J 1 base short, with 11 bases between. CDR3 length: 15 residues. Germline V gene sequence: CDR1 LNHDA, CDR2 SQIVND (reference sequence). In nucleotides, the CDR3 is TGTGCCAGTAGTATTTACGGGGGAGGCACAGATACGCAGTATTTT. Translated: CASSIYGGGTDTQYF. Complete variable domain (other parts from reference TRBV19 and TRBJ2-3): DGGITQSPKYLFRKEGQNVTLSCEQNLNHDAMYWYRQDPGQGLRLIYYSQIVNDFQKGDIAEGYSVSREKKESFPLTVTSAQKNPTAFYLCASSIYGGGTDTQYFGPGTRLTVL.

V usage is TRBV7-8 and J usage is TRBJ2-1; D possibly corresponds to TRBD2 (5 bases). Per germline, CDR1 SGHVS and CDR2 FQNEAQ. V lost 6 bases and J 5 bases, leaving 17 bases between the germline ends. CDR3 size: 15 residues. CDR3 residues: CASRPLERHNNEQFF. CDR3 in DNA: TGTGCCAGCAGGCCACTAGAGCGCCACAACAATGAGCAGTTCTTC.

The rearrangement uses TRBV7-6 and TRBJ2-2, with a tentative D call TRBD1 (6 bases). Germline CDR1 and CDR2: SGHVS and FNYEAQ. This CDR3 spans 18 amino acids. V lost 4 bases and J 2 bases, leaving 20 bases between the germline ends. CDR3 nucleotides: TGTGCCAGCAGCTCACCTCAGGGGTACCTGACTAACACCGGGGAGCTGTTTTTT. Residues: CASSSPQGYLTNTGELFF.

The V call is TRBV7-2, the J call TRBJ1-4, with D unclear. V lost 2 bases, J lost 4 bases, and 14 bases lay in between. The V gene's germline CDR1 is SGHTA and CDR2 FQGNSA. The CDR3 loop spans 16 amino acids. The CDR3 DNA follows: TGTGCCAGCAGCTTACGACCGGCGGGTTATAATGAAAAACTGTTTTTT. It specifies CASSLRPAGYNEKLFF.